This passage covers 20 T cell receptor beta chains from one sample sequenced in a study of response to subunit inactivated influenza vaccine. TCRdb used MiXCR to reprocess the RT-PCR reads, holding one entry per CDR3 protein. The table shows 280,000 or so distinct CDR3 sequences, with around a fifth occurring only once. This sample comprised PBMCs from blood, obtained about 20 months after vaccination. The source of these receptors is a man between 45 and 75 years old who received an inactivated influenza vaccine.

This clonotype came up a few times. This chain uses TRBV28 with TRBJ2-7; D is perhaps TRBD1 (6 bases). Germline V CDR1 and CDR2: MDHEN, SYDVKM. The CDR3 has 15 amino acids. Trimming removed 7 bases from V and 3 bases from J, with 19 bases in between. The CDR3 DNA reads TGTGCCAGCAAATTAATTTCAGGGGAGATCTACGAGCAGTACTTC. Its protein product is CASKLISGEIYEQYF.

This clonotype occurred a few times. The chain couples TRBV2 to TRBJ1-5, with a weak D call TRBD1 (5 bases). This CDR3 is 14 amino acids long. V dropped 8 bases and J dropped 7 bases, with 18 bases sitting between them. Per the germline V gene, CDR1 is SNHLY and CDR2 is FYNNEI. CDR3 residues: CASSVMGVKQPQHF. The CDR3 DNA is TGTGCCAGCTCCGTTATGGGGGTAAAACAGCCCCAGCATTTT. The full variable domain, rest sourced from reference TRBV2 and TRBJ1-5, is EPEVTQTPSHQVTQMGQEVILRCVPISNHLYFYWYRQILGQKVEFLVSFYNNEISEKSEIFDDQFSVERPDGSNFTLKIRSTKLEDSAMYFCASSVMGVKQPQHFGDGTRLSIL.

The chain combines TRBV20-1 with TRBJ1-5; D is unclear. CDR1 is DFQATT and CDR2 is SNEGSKA in the germline V gene (reference sequence). This CDR3 comprises 14 residues. The V gene lost 6 bases and the J gene lost 7 bases, with 19 bases spanning the gap. The CDR3 region is CSATAAGEHQPQHF. In nucleotides, the CDR3 is TGCAGTGCAACAGCAGCTGGGGAGCACCAGCCCCAGCATTTT.

In its sample, this clonotype was seen a few times. The chain carries TRBV2 and TRBJ2-1, with D hard to call. Germline V gene sequence: CDR1 SNHLY, CDR2 FYNNEI. The CDR3 consists of 12 residues. Trimming left V 6 bases short and J 10 bases short, with 13 bases between. CDR3 sequence reads: CASSPGSDEQFF. The CDR3 bases are TGTGCCAGCAGCCCCGGGTCAGACGAGCAGTTCTTC.

Points on this clonotype: Being one base from a much bigger clone, this may be a read error. The rearrangement uses TRBV19 and TRBJ1-1; D call uncertain. V shed 4 bases and J shed 0 bases, with 6 bases lying between them. The CDR3 covers 13 residues. CDR1 is LNHDA and CDR2 is SQIVND in the germline V gene (reference sequence). The CDR3 region is CASSNGMNTEAFF. CDR3 coding DNA: TGTGCCAGTAGTAACGGGATGAACACTGAAGCTTTCTTT.

This clonotype was seen just once. This chain joins TRBV19 and TRBJ1-2; D ambiguous. Deletions cut 1 base from V and 8 bases from J, with 11 bases between. There are 13 residues in the CDR3. Germline-derived CDR1 and CDR2 are LNHDA and SQIVND (reference sequence). Here the CDR3 reads CASSIAAGRGYTF. In nucleotides, the CDR3 is TGTGCCAGTAGTATAGCGGCAGGAAGGGGCTACACCTTC.

The chain is built from TRBV6-1 and TRBJ1-1, with TRBD1 matching 9 bases. The CDR3 runs 13 residues. Germline V gene sequence: CDR1 MNHNS, CDR2 SASEGT. V gave up 8 bases and J gave up 4 bases; unmatched junction bases: 5. The CDR3 DNA sequence: TGTGCCAGCGGACAGGGGTTTTTCACTGAAGCTTTCTTT. This codes for CASGQGFFTEAFF.

The CDR3 nucleotides read TGCAGCTTCCTAACCGGGACAGTAGTAAATGAGCAGTTCTTC. Residues: CSFLTGTVVNEQFF. V gene TRBV29-1 combines with J gene TRBJ2-1, with 7 bases lining up with TRBD1. V lost 8 bases, J lost 7 bases, and 14 bases stayed unmatched. The length of the CDR3 is 14 residues. In germline, CDR1 is SQVTM, CDR2 ANQGSEA.

The chain uses TRBV5-6 and TRBJ2-2; D remains ambiguous. The germline V and J ends were trimmed by 0 bases and 6 bases, with 3 bases remaining between them. The germline gives CDR1 SGHDT, CDR2 YYEEEE. The CDR3 is 12 residues long. CDR3 in amino acids: CASSLAPGELFF. CDR3 nucleotides: TGTGCCAGCAGCTTGGCGCCCGGGGAGCTGTTTTTT.

This clonotype was seen only a few times. J is TRBJ1-1 and V is TRBV19; unclear D gene. Germline V gene data show CDR1 as LNHDA and CDR2 as SQIVND (reference sequence). CDR3 size: 15 residues. V was clipped by 4 bases and J by 1 base, with 13 bases between them. The CDR3 bases are TGTGCCAGTAGTAAAAAAGGCAGCCCGAACACTGAAGCTTTCTTT. It codes for CASSKKGSPNTEAFF.

The chain employs TRBV20-1 and TRBJ2-2; 8 nucleotides agree with TRBD2. The CDR3 spans 19 residues. Germline V gene data show CDR1 as DFQATT and CDR2 as SNEGSKA (reference sequence). V was pared by 1 base and J by 7 bases, with 20 bases of the junction left unmatched. The CDR3 region has the DNA TGCAGTGCTAGAGGTGGTTGGGACAAGCGGGAGCACGTTGGCGGGGAGCTGTTTTTT. Its protein product is CSARGGWDKREHVGGELFF.

About this clonotype: This clone may be a read error of a much larger clone one base away. The gene calls are TRBV4-2 and TRBJ1-4; maybe TRBD1 (6 bases). The CDR3 covers 15 residues. Germline CDR1 reads LGHNA; CDR2 reads YNFKEQ. CDR3 residues: CASSQAGAGDEQLFF. The CDR3 bases are TGTGCCAGCAGCCAAGCAGGGGCGGGGGATGAACAACTGTTTTTT.

This chain joins TRBV20-1 and TRBJ2-5; TRBD1 matches 11 bases. This CDR3 is 15 amino acids long. Losses at the gene ends were 3 bases for V and 10 bases for J; bases not matched to a gene: 13. Germline values: CDR1 DFQATT, CDR2 SNEGSKA (reference sequence). The DNA of the CDR3 is TGCAGTGCTAGGGTGCGGGGACAGGGGGATAGGTACCAGTACTTC. Protein: CSARVRGQGDRYQYF.

In this sample, this clonotype turned up a few times. The chain recombines TRBV7-6 with TRBJ2-3; 7 bases fit TRBD2. CDR1 SGHVS and CDR2 FNYEAQ come from the germline V gene. CDR3 size: 20 residues. Trimming took 0 bases from V and 0 from J; bases not matched to a gene: 15. The CDR3 protein is CASSLAGGLADISSTDTQYF. The CDR3, as DNA: TGTGCCAGCAGCTTAGCGGGAGGGCTAGCGGATATATCTAGCACAGATACGCAGTATTTT. Complete variable domain (other parts from reference TRBV7-6 and TRBJ2-3): GAGVSQSPRYKVTKRGQDVALRCDPISGHVSLYWYRQALGQGPEFLTYFNYEAQQDKSGLPNDRFSAERPEGSISTLTIQRTEQRDSAMYRCASSLAGGLADISSTDTQYFGPGTRLTVL.

V is TRBV14 and J is TRBJ2-3, with 7 bases aligning to TRBD2. The junction had 4 bases not matched to a gene; V was cut back by 1 base and J by 6 bases. The germline CDR1 and CDR2 sequences are SGHDN and FVKESK. The CDR3 is 14 amino acids. The CDR3 sequence is CASSQAWGGDTQYF. CDR3 in DNA: TGTGCCAGCAGCCAAGCGTGGGGAGGGGATACGCAGTATTTT.

The chain employs TRBV20-1 and TRBJ1-3, with unresolved D. This CDR3 is 14 amino acids long. V lost 0 bases, J lost 0 bases, and 6 bases lay in between. Germline V gene data show CDR1 as DFQATT and CDR2 as SNEGSKA (reference sequence). This chain's CDR3 is CSARDGSSGNTIYF. DNA of the CDR3: TGCAGTGCTAGAGATGGATCCTCTGGAAACACCATATATTTT.

There are a few counts of this clonotype. The rearrangement links TRBV2 to TRBJ2-7; 9 bases align to TRBD2. The germline CDR1 and CDR2 sequences are SNHLY and FYNNEI. This CDR3 has 15 amino acids. After removal of 6 bases from V and 0 bases from J, the junction contained 6 bases not matched to a gene. The CDR3 loop reads CASRAGTSFSYEQYF. The CDR3 DNA is TGTGCCAGCAGAGCCGGGACTAGCTTCTCCTACGAGCAGTACTTC.

The chain has TRBV20-1 and TRBJ1-5; no clear D gene. V lost 2 bases and J lost 4, with 6 bases in between. CDR1 and CDR2 (germline): DFQATT, SNEGSKA (reference sequence). This CDR3 has 12 amino acids. The CDR3 sequence is CSARPGNQPQHF. The CDR3 DNA reads TGCAGTGCTAGACCGGGAAATCAGCCCCAGCATTTT.

This clonotype was found many times. The genes are TRBV4-3 and TRBJ1-1; D unresolved. Between the trimmed V and J ends, which lost 1 base and 5 bases, there was a span of 11 bases. The germline V gene has CDR1 LGHNA and CDR2 YSLEER. This CDR3 is 14 amino acids long. The CDR3 loop is CASSQVVGRTEAFF. CDR3 DNA: TGCGCCAGCAGCCAAGTGGTTGGGAGGACTGAAGCTTTCTTT.

The genes are TRBV20-1 and TRBJ2-2; 9 nucleotides match TRBD1. The germline V gene encodes CDR1 DFQATT and CDR2 SNEGSKA (reference sequence). The CDR3 runs to 15 residues. V trimming: 0 bases; J trimming: 6 bases; junction bases outside the gene matches: 5. In DNA form, the CDR3 reads TGCAGTGCTAGAGATGGGGGACAGGGTTCCGGGGAGCTGTTTTTT. Translation gives CSARDGGQGSGELFF.